This TCR beta chain came from a study of CD8+ T cells in alopecia areata. Across the whole study: Severity among treated patients was scored by the percentage of scalp area affected. Study findings and constraints: More clonal than normal scalp was lesional scalp, particularly alopecia totalis/universalis. Within the top 100, expanded CD8+ clones significantly decreased with tofacitinib, as did scalp clonality.

Extracted from the samples, RNA was reverse transcribed into cDNA to serve as the sequencing template. Some clones are missing from TCRdb's copy, which holds only in-frame ones; the method was immunoSEQ multiplex PCR. The repertoire holds more than 200,000 clones, with about 64% as singletons. Germline V gene data show CDR1 as SQVTM and CDR2 as ANQGSEA. Trimming took off 3 bases at V and 4 bases at J, with 12 bases between the two ends. The CDR3 contains 13 residues. This clone was observed a few times. Antigen specificity is unknown. The treatment is: oral pan-JAK inhibitor, 5-10 mg twice daily. Specimens obtained from alopecia areata patients comprised lesional scalp punch biopsies and peripheral blood.

This TCR derives from a human donor with alopecia areata. Sample: CD4+ T cells sorted from blood, taken at week 4, from a patient treated with tofacitinib. J is TRBJ2-5 and V is TRBV29-1, with D unclear. In DNA, the CDR3 is TGCAGCGTTGACGTTGGGGTGAGAGAGACCCAGTACTTC. Protein sequence: CSVDVGVRETQYF.